One and the same sample provided the 7 T cell receptor beta chains below, sequenced in a study of control samples from healthy donors and cancer patients. The method was immunoSEQ multiplex PCR; TCRdb's version includes in-frame clones alone and lacks a portion of them. The sample lists 95,000 to 150,000 clones; approximately 87% were seen once. The sample taken for sequencing was blood. These receptors originate from a young man in good health.

The chain combines TRBV5-1 with TRBJ2-7; TRBD1 agrees at 9 bases. Per germline, CDR1 SGHRS and CDR2 YFSETQ. The CDR3 is 14 residues long. V lost 4 bases, J lost 2 bases, and 4 bases stayed unmatched. The CDR3 protein is CASSLGTGTYEQYF. CDR3 coding DNA: TGCGCCAGCAGCCTCGGGACAGGGACCTACGAGCAGTACTTC.

This clone was found a few times. The chain links TRBV21-1 to TRBJ2-1; TRBD1 was called by the table and not checked on the DNA. TRBV21-1 is a known pseudogene. The CDR3 sequence is 18 residues long. The CDR3 protein is CASSKANLTGSSYNEQFF. CDR3 nucleotide sequence: TGTGCCAGCAGCAAAGCCAACCTAACAGGGAGCTCCTACAATGAGCAGTTCTTC.

J is TRBJ2-5 and V is TRBV7-9; weak D call: TRBD2 (6 bases). This CDR3 spans 13 amino acids. Germline V CDR1 and CDR2: SEHNR, FQNEAQ (reference sequence). Between the trimmed V and J ends, which lost 3 bases and 5 bases, there was a span of 10 bases. CDR3 nucleotide sequence: TGTGCCAGCAGCTTCCCCAGCGGGGAGACCCAGTACTTC. Its translation: CASSFPSGETQYF.

The genes are TRBV29-1 and TRBJ1-2; D gene uncertain. Germline V CDR1 and CDR2: SQVTM, ANQGSEA. V was clipped by 1 base and J by 6 bases, with 6 bases between them. CDR3 size: 11 residues. CDR3 sequence: CSVEGNDGYTF. The CDR3 bases are TGCAGCGTTGAAGGGAATGATGGCTACACCTTC. The complete variable domain, with remaining parts taken from reference TRBV29-1 and TRBJ1-2, reads SAVISQKPSRDICQRGTSLTIQCQVDSQVTMMFWYRQQPGQSLTLIATANQGSEATYESGFVIDKFPISRPNLTFSTLTVSNMSPEDSSIYLCSVEGNDGYTFGSGTRLTVV.

There are a few counts of this clone. This chain links TRBV19 with TRBJ2-5; D is ambiguous. Trimming stripped 5 bases from V and 4 bases from J, with 14 bases between. Germline lookup yields CDR1 LNHDA and CDR2 SQIVND (reference sequence). The CDR3 extends over 14 amino acids. The CDR3 here is CASSPHAGPETQYF. The DNA of the CDR3 is TGTGCCAGTAGTCCCCACGCAGGTCCAGAGACCCAGTACTTC. Supplemented by reference TRBV19 and TRBJ2-5, the full variable domain reads DGGITQSPKYLFRKEGQNVTLSCEQNLNHDAMYWYRQDPGQGLRLIYYSQIVNDFQKGDIAEGYSVSREKKESFPLTVTSAQKNPTAFYLCASSPHAGPETQYFGPGTRLLVL.

The chain combines TRBV6-5 with TRBJ1-5; D not certain. Per the germline V gene, CDR1 is MNHEY and CDR2 is SVGAGI. This CDR3 is 14 amino acids long. V lost 8 bases to trimming and J lost 4 bases, with 15 bases between them. In nucleotides, the CDR3 is TGTGCCAGCGCCCTTGAGGGAGGGAATCAGCCCCAGCATTTT. Residues: CASALEGGNQPQHF.

This clone came up a few times. This chain connects TRBV12-3 or TRBV12-4 to TRBJ1-1; D gene ambiguous. V gave up 3 bases and J gave up 4 bases, with 6 bases separating them. This CDR3 contains 12 residues. CDR3 sequence: CASSLEATEAFF. The CDR3 nucleotides are TGTGCCAGCAGTTTGGAGGCCACTGAAGCTTTCTTT.